The 9 T cell receptor beta chains reported below all come from one sample, sequenced in a study of cytomegalovirus exposure and HLA in healthy donors. Profiled with immunoSEQ multiplex PCR; TCRdb holds only in-frame clones, not every one. This table holds about 120,000 clones, more than 75% found once. Sequenced sample: PBMCs. The receptors were sampled from a man aged 18 to 30 in good health and CMV-seronegative.

The J gene is TRBJ2-7, the V gene TRBV5-1; TRBD2 might be the D (6 bases). Between the trimmed V and J ends, which lost 4 bases and 2 bases, there was a span of 10 bases. CDR1 and CDR2 (germline): SGHRS, YFSETQ. The CDR3 loop spans 13 amino acids. The CDR3 DNA follows: TGCGCCAGCAGCCGGGACTGGACCTACGAGCAGTACTTC. This codes for CASSRDWTYEQYF.

The chain couples TRBV27 to TRBJ2-2, with 9 bases fitting TRBD1. Germline V gives CDR1 MNHEY, CDR2 SMNVEV (reference sequence). The junction had 5 bases not matched to a gene; V was cut back by 5 bases and J by 4 bases. The CDR3 totals 15 residues. Here the CDR3 reads CASSLDRGTTGELFF. DNA for the CDR3: TGTGCCAGCAGTCTGGACAGGGGAACCACCGGGGAGCTGTTTTTT.

This clone has a handful of counts. The gene calls are TRBV19 and TRBJ1-1; D perhaps matches TRBD1 (5 bases). Trimming removed 11 bases at V and 0 bases at J, with 10 bases between. Germline V gene sequence: CDR1 LNHDA, CDR2 SQIVND (reference sequence). The CDR3 spans 12 residues. For the CDR3, the DNA is TGTGCCGCAGGGTTTATGAACACTGAAGCTTTCTTT. Translated: CAAGFMNTEAFF.

Concerning this clone itself: The same CDR3 can be traced to other DNA sequences in this sample. The V call is TRBV14, the J call TRBJ1-2; TRBD1 matches at 7 bases. The CDR3 runs 12 residues. CDR1 SGHDN and CDR2 FVKESK come from the germline V gene. The V gene end was trimmed by 6 bases and the J gene end by 8 bases; junction bases not matched to a gene: 6. The CDR3 DNA reads as TGTGCCAGCAGTCCGACAGGGTACGGCTACACCTTC. Encoded protein: CASSPTGYGYTF.

The chain links TRBV9 to TRBJ1-4, with D possibly being TRBD1 (5 bases). The V end was cut by 0 bases, the J end by 0 bases, with 6 bases between. The CDR3 contains 15 residues. Looked up from germline, CDR1 is SGDLS and CDR2 is YYNGEE. For the CDR3, the DNA is TGTGCCAGCAGCGTAGGGGGCGCAACTAATGAAAAACTGTTTTTT. This codes for CASSVGGATNEKLFF.

CDR3 in amino acids: CASSHRSPRADTQYF. DNA of the CDR3: TGCGCCAGCAGTCACAGGAGCCCAAGGGCAGATACGCAGTATTTT. J is TRBJ2-3 and V is TRBV10-1; D is perhaps TRBD1 (5 bases). CDR3 length: 15 residues. V was cut by 5 bases and J by 4 bases, with 16 bases left in between. CDR1 is WNHNN, CDR2 SYGVQD, per germline (reference sequence).

The chain couples TRBV30 to TRBJ1-1, with 7 bases fitting TRBD1. This CDR3 comprises 14 residues. Germline CDR1 is GTSNPN and CDR2 is SVGIG (reference sequence). Trimming cost V 2 bases and J 0 bases; bases outside gene matches: 3. CDR3 DNA sequence: TGTGCCTGGAGTCCCGGGACAGTGAACACTGAAGCTTTCTTT. This translates into CAWSPGTVNTEAFF.

On this clone itself: The junction and the germline gene differ at one end; a read error may be behind it. This chain uses TRBV11-2 with TRBJ2-1, with D tentatively TRBD1 (6 bases). Germline loops: CDR1 SGHAT, CDR2 FQNNGV. CDR3 length: 16 amino acids. In nucleotides, the CDR3 is TGTGCCAGCAGCATAGACAGGAGGAGCTCCTACAATGAGCAGTTCTTC. Its protein is CASSIDRRSSYNEQFF.

This chain uses TRBV21-1 with TRBJ1-2. TRBV21-1 is a listed pseudogene. This CDR3 is built from 12 residues. CDR3: CASKDGGAGYTF. The CDR3, as DNA: TGTGCCAGCAAGGACGGCGGGGCTGGCTACACCTTC.